The 25 T cell receptor beta chains listed next were all sequenced from one sample in a study of vaccination and CD4 T cells after COVID-19. Sequencing of cultured CD4+ T cell DNA used the Oncomine TCR Beta short-read assay. Via MiXCR, TCRdb re-called the PCR reads, giving one row per CDR3 protein. This sample yields fewer than 15,000 distinct CDR3 sequences, of which roughly 58% are seen a single time; approximately 12% belongs to the top ten. Treatment specified: roughly ten-day PBMC culture with coronavirus spike peptide pools or control peptides (ViraFEST assay). What these receptors recognize is not known. Material for sequencing was CD4+ T cells from blood, cultured in vitro. The receptors were sampled from a human donor who had recovered from COVID-19.

This clonotype was counted only a few times. V usage is TRBV10-3 and J usage is TRBJ2-1; maybe TRBD1 (5 bases). Trimming pared 4 bases from V and 0 bases from J, leaving 10 bases between. Germline V gene data show CDR1 as ENHRY and CDR2 as SYGVKD. This CDR3 has 15 residues. The DNA of the CDR3 is TGTGCCATCAGTGGGCGACAGACCTCCTACAATGAGCAGTTCTTC. Protein sequence: CAISGRQTSYNEQFF.

This chain connects TRBV7-9 to TRBJ2-5; D ambiguous. The CDR3 has 13 amino acids. The V end lost 5 bases, the J end lost 0 bases, and 7 bases lay between the germline ends. Germline V CDR1 and CDR2: SEHNR, FQNEAQ (reference sequence). In DNA form, the CDR3 reads TGTGCCAGCAGCCAGACTTACCAAGAGACCCAGTACTTC. This codes for CASSQTYQETQYF.

The chain combines TRBV6-5 with TRBJ1-4; D might be TRBD1 (6 bases). V was clipped by 0 bases and J by 0 bases, with 17 bases between them. The CDR3 consists of 19 residues. From germline, CDR1 is MNHEY and CDR2 SVGAGI. The CDR3 region is CASSYSIGRGGPTNEKLFF. The DNA for the CDR3 is TGTGCCAGCAGTTACTCCATCGGCAGGGGAGGGCCAACTAATGAAAAACTGTTTTTT.

The rearrangement uses TRBV7-9 and TRBJ1-3; TRBD1 matches at 7 bases. The CDR3 spans 15 residues. The V gene's germline CDR1 is SEHNR and CDR2 FQNEAQ (reference sequence). The V and J ends lost 2 bases and 0 bases, in that order; junction bases with no gene match: 1. CDR3 in DNA: TGTGCCAGCAGCTTACAGGGGGTCTCTGGAAACACCATATATTTT. It translates to CASSLQGVSGNTIYF.

This sequence joins TRBV30 and TRBJ2-3, with D perhaps given as TRBD1 or TRBD2 (5 bases each). Germline V gives CDR1 GTSNPN, CDR2 SVGIG (reference sequence). Trimming removed 2 bases at V and 9 bases at J, with 12 bases between. This CDR3 spans 12 amino acids. The CDR3: CAWSTTGDTQYF. The CDR3 nucleotides are TGTGCCTGGAGTACTACTGGGGACACGCAGTATTTT.

V and J are TRBV20-1 and TRBJ2-3; a weak D match, TRBD2 (5 bases). V gave up 6 bases and J gave up 4 bases, with 23 bases separating them. Per the germline V gene, CDR1 is DFQATT and CDR2 is SNEGSKA (reference sequence). The CDR3 spans 16 residues. The CDR3 DNA reads TGCAGTGCCCGCACTGCCACTAGGGCTCTCGCAGATACGCAGTATTTT. This translates into CSARTATRALADTQYF.

The chain combines TRBV20-1 with TRBJ2-3, with D unclear. The CDR3 is 14 amino acids. Trimming cost V 6 bases and J 2 bases, with 15 bases left between them. Germline V lookup: CDR1 DFQATT, CDR2 SNEGSKA (reference sequence). This CDR3 reads CSALGHAVTDTQYF. For the CDR3, the DNA is TGCAGTGCCCTAGGTCACGCCGTCACAGATACGCAGTATTTT.

This clonotype was detected a few times. The chain couples TRBV15 to TRBJ1-3; D uncertain. Germline CDR1 reads LNHNV; CDR2 reads YYDKDF (reference sequence). The CDR3 spans 12 residues. Deletions cut 3 bases from V and 9 bases from J, with 9 bases between. The CDR3 loop reads CATSRAEGTIYF. The CDR3 bases are TGTGCCACCAGCAGGGCGGAGGGCACCATATATTTT.

This chain uses TRBV20-1 with TRBJ1-2, with 9 bases matching TRBD1. This CDR3 contains 13 residues. CDR1 is DFQATT and CDR2 is SNEGSKA in the germline V gene (reference sequence). Losses at the gene ends were 5 bases for V and 7 bases for J; bases not matched to a gene: 8. CDR3 protein: CSADPQGAGGYTF. CDR3 DNA sequence: TGCAGTGCTGACCCACAGGGGGCTGGTGGCTACACCTTC.

V gene TRBV28 combines with J gene TRBJ2-7, with 7 bases lining up with TRBD1. Germline V lookup: CDR1 MDHEN, CDR2 SYDVKM. The CDR3 sequence is 19 residues long. Germline trimming cut 3 bases from V and 3 bases from J; bases unmatched to any gene: 20. The CDR3 DNA reads as TGTGCCAGCAGTTTCCCCACCCAGGGACAGCAGAGGAATTACTACGAGCAGTACTTC. This translates into CASSFPTQGQQRNYYEQYF. Combining the CDR3 with reference TRBV28 and TRBJ2-7 gives the whole variable domain DVKVTQSSRYLVKRTGEKVFLECVQDMDHENMFWYRQDPGLGLRLIYFSYDVKMKEKGDIPEGYSVSREKKERFSLILESASTNQTSMYLCASSFPTQGQQRNYYEQYFGPGTRLTVT.

This rearrangement joins TRBV7-3 to TRBJ1-6, with no clear D. Germline V CDR1 and CDR2: SGHTA, FQGTGA. The CDR3 contains 13 residues. V lost 1 base and J lost 8, with 6 bases in between. The CDR3 sequence is CASSLNMDSPLHF. DNA of the CDR3: TGTGCCAGCAGCTTAAATATGGATTCACCCCTCCACTTT.

This clonotype has just a few counts. V and J are TRBV7-8 and TRBJ2-1; no definite D call. The CDR3 extends over 12 amino acids. Trimming took off 4 bases at V and 7 bases at J, with 8 bases between the two ends. Germline V gene lookup returns CDR1 SGHVS and CDR2 FQNEAQ. This CDR3 is CASSSVLNEQFF. CDR3 coding DNA: TGTGCCAGCAGCTCGGTCCTTAATGAGCAGTTCTTC.

The V and J genes are TRBV15 and TRBJ2-3, with 9 bases identical to TRBD2. V gave up 2 bases and J gave up 2 bases; unmatched junction bases: 8. Germline CDR1 reads LNHNV; CDR2 reads YYDKDF (reference sequence). This CDR3 is built from 17 residues. This CDR3 is CATSRSSLAGSTDTQYF. CDR3 in DNA: TGTGCCACCAGCAGATCCTCGCTAGCGGGGTCCACAGATACGCAGTATTTT.

The chain uses TRBV3-1 and TRBJ1-1; D might be TRBD1 (5 bases). V dropped 4 bases and J dropped 4 bases, with 10 bases sitting between them. This CDR3 comprises 13 residues. Germline V gene lookup returns CDR1 LGHDT and CDR2 YNNKEL (reference sequence). The CDR3 DNA follows: TGTGCCAGCAGCCCCCGGAGGGGCACTGAAGCTTTCTTT. Translation gives CASSPRRGTEAFF.

The CDR3, as DNA: TGCAGTGCTAATCCGGACAGGCAGGGTTACAATGAGCAGTTCTTC. Translating gives CSANPDRQGYNEQFF. The genes are TRBV20-1 and TRBJ2-1, with TRBD1 matching over 7 bases. Unmatched junction bases numbered 10, after V lost 4 bases and J lost 4 bases. This CDR3 contains 15 residues. Germline V lookup: CDR1 DFQATT, CDR2 SNEGSKA (reference sequence).

This clonotype was counted only a few times. This chain joins TRBV27 and TRBJ1-1; possibly TRBD1 for D (6 bases). The length of the CDR3 is 14 residues. V was shortened by 4 bases and J by 1 base, with 10 bases between the two germline ends. Germline-derived CDR1 and CDR2 are MNHEY and SMNVEV (reference sequence). This CDR3 reads CASSSRGRNTEAFF. The CDR3 DNA reads TGTGCCAGCAGTTCACGGGGGCGGAACACTGAAGCTTTCTTT.

The V call is TRBV7-4, the J call TRBJ2-5; 9 bases are shared with TRBD2. Unmatched junction bases numbered 12, after V lost 1 base and J lost 6 bases. Germline V gives CDR1 SGHVT, CDR2 SQSDAQ. The CDR3 is 17 amino acids. The CDR3 DNA follows: TGTGCCAGCAGCTTAGTTAGGTGGCTAGCGGGAAGGAAGACCCAGTACTTC. Its protein is CASSLVRWLAGRKTQYF.

The chain has TRBV6-1 and TRBJ1-1; D remains ambiguous. Germline assignment: CDR1 MNHNS and CDR2 SASEGT. The CDR3 has 11 amino acids. Trimming shortened V by 9 bases and J by 0 bases, and 5 bases separated the two germline ends. The CDR3 loop reads CASGVNTEAFF. The CDR3 DNA is TGTGCCAGTGGAGTGAACACTGAAGCTTTCTTT.

This sequence joins TRBV7-2 and TRBJ1-1, with no clear D. The CDR3 is made up of 14 amino acids. Germline CDR1 reads SGHTA; CDR2 reads FQGNSA. Trimming shortened V by 4 bases and J by 0 bases, and 9 bases separated the two germline ends. In DNA, the CDR3 is TGTGCCAGCAGCTCTAAAGGGATGAACACTGAAGCTTTCTTT. Translating it yields CASSSKGMNTEAFF.

CDR3 coding DNA: TGTGCCAGCAGCCGTGGACAGGGCAGCGAGCAGTTCTTC. This gives the protein CASSRGQGSEQFF. The chain has TRBV6-1 and TRBJ2-1; 8 bases match TRBD1. CDR3 size: 13 residues. CDR1 is MNHNS and CDR2 is SASEGT in the germline V gene. J was trimmed by 10 bases and V by 6 bases; bases with no gene match: 8.

The V and J genes are TRBV20-1 and TRBJ1-5; D is undetermined. The CDR3 is 13 residues long. Germline-derived CDR1 and CDR2 are DFQATT and SNEGSKA (reference sequence). V lost 1 base and J lost 2, with 6 bases in between. The CDR3: CSARVGGNQPQHF. The CDR3 DNA reads as TGCAGTGCTAGAGTTGGGGGCAATCAGCCCCAGCATTTT.

The chain carries TRBV20-1 and TRBJ1-5; no clear D gene. The CDR3 contains 13 residues. V shed 0 bases and J shed 0 bases, with 3 bases lying between them. Germline CDR1 reads DFQATT; CDR2 reads SNEGSKA (reference sequence). The CDR3 DNA is TGCAGTGCTAGAGAATTTAGCAATCAGCCCCAGCATTTT. Its translation: CSAREFSNQPQHF.

This clonotype has only one observation. The rearrangement uses TRBV2 and TRBJ2-7; 9 bases fit TRBD2. The junction had 7 bases not matched to a gene; V was cut back by 0 bases and J by 4 bases. Looked up from germline, CDR1 is SNHLY and CDR2 is FYNNEI. The CDR3 has 16 residues. CDR3 DNA sequence: TGTGCCAGCAGTGAAGCAATGCTAGCGGGAAAATACGAGCAGTACTTC. This sequence encodes CASSEAMLAGKYEQYF. Using reference TRBV2 and TRBJ2-7 for the parts outside the CDR3, the full variable domain is EPEVTQTPSHQVTQMGQEVILRCVPISNHLYFYWYRQILGQKVEFLVSFYNNEISEKSEIFDDQFSVERPDGSNFTLKIRSTKLEDSAMYFCASSEAMLAGKYEQYFGPGTRLTVT.

The J gene is TRBJ2-1, the V gene TRBV11-2, with unresolved D. Near its end, the DNA agrees better with TRBJ2-7, so the J call may be wrong. CDR1 SGHAT and CDR2 FQNNGV come from the germline V gene. The CDR3 contains 12 residues. CDR3 in DNA: TGTGCCAGCAGCACCTTAGCAGGCGAGCAGTACTTC. It specifies CASSTLAGEQYF.

This clonotype was seen only a few times. V gene TRBV10-3 combines with J gene TRBJ2-2, with D maybe TRBD1 (6 bases). This CDR3 is built from 16 residues. Trimming cost V 0 bases and J 1 base, with 9 bases left between them. Germline CDR1 is ENHRY and CDR2 is SYGVKD. In nucleotides, the CDR3 is TGTGCCATCAGTGAGTCTCCGGGACAGAACACCGGGGAGCTGTTTTTT. Amino acids: CAISESPGQNTGELFF.